A single sample gave rise to the 23 T cell receptor beta chains below, sequenced in a study of cytomegalovirus exposure and HLA in healthy donors. It was with 60 Vbeta and 13 Jbeta primers that the PCR ran. Libraries were prepared by immunoSEQ multiplex PCR; TCRdb keeps only in-frame clonotypes and omits some of them. The sample comprises 95,000 to 150,000 clones, 83% of which are singletons, and roughly 4% rests with the top ten. Sample: PBMCs. These receptors were obtained from a woman in her thirties or forties in good health and CMV-seropositive.

This clone was counted a few times. The CDR3 protein is CASNREEAGWTEAFF. Written as DNA, the CDR3 is TGTGCCAGCAATAGAGAGGAGGCCGGGTGGACTGAAGCTTTCTTT. This chain uses TRBV6-1 with TRBJ1-1; D uncertain. The CDR3 loop spans 15 amino acids. Germline CDR1 MNHNS, CDR2 SASEGT. V was clipped by 7 bases and J by 5 bases, with 20 bases between them.

The rearrangement uses TRBV30 and TRBJ2-1, with 7 bases identical to TRBD2. The germline V gene has CDR1 GTSNPN and CDR2 SVGIG (reference sequence). The CDR3 length is 16 residues. V was pared by 3 bases and J by 10 bases, with 18 bases of the junction left unmatched. For the CDR3, the DNA is TGTGCCTGGAGCCCGTTAGCGGGCGGGAGTAGAAGGGAGCAGTTCTTC. Translating gives CAWSPLAGGSRREQFF.

This clone is a singleton in its sample. V usage is TRBV5-6 and J usage is TRBJ2-5, with no clear D. TRBJ2-7 explains the end of the DNA better; the J call may be wrong. This CDR3 region has 11 residues. The germline V gene encodes CDR1 SGHDT and CDR2 YYEEEE. In nucleotides, the CDR3 is TGTGCCAGCAGCGACTCCTACGAGCAGTACTTC. This gives the protein CASSDSYEQYF.

CDR3 DNA: TGTGCCAGCTCCCAGGAGAACAGGGTTTCCTACGAGCAGTACTTC. Translation: CASSQENRVSYEQYF. V is TRBV18 and J is TRBJ2-7, with D perhaps TRBD1 (6 bases). The germline gives CDR1 KGHSH, CDR2 LQKENI. The V gene lost 6 bases and the J gene lost 1 base, with 16 bases spanning the gap. This CDR3 contains 15 residues.

The CDR3 spells CASSYTQSSGNTIYF. In DNA, the CDR3 is TGTGCCAGCAGCTATACACAAAGCTCTGGAAACACCATATATTTT. The chain links TRBV7-2 to TRBJ1-3; D is ambiguous. V lost 4 bases to trimming and J lost 0 bases, with 10 bases between them. Germline V gene lookup returns CDR1 SGHTA and CDR2 FQGNSA. This CDR3 is built from 15 residues. Combining the CDR3 with reference TRBV7-2 and TRBJ1-3 gives the whole variable domain GAGVSQSPSNKVTEKGKDVELRCDPISGHTALYWYRQSLGQGLEFLIYFQGNSAPDKSGLPSDRFSAERTGGSVSTLTIQRTQQEDSAVYLCASSYTQSSGNTIYFGEGSWLTVV.

The CDR3 spells CASSYDSLMGTQYF. The CDR3 DNA is TGTGCCAGCAGTTACGACTCCCTCATGGGGACCCAGTACTTC. This chain connects TRBV6-5 to TRBJ2-5; D remains ambiguous. Germline values: CDR1 MNHEY, CDR2 SVGAGI. The V end was cut by 2 bases, the J end by 7 bases, with 14 bases between. The CDR3 totals 14 residues.

The V gene is TRBV5-1, the J gene TRBJ2-7; D may be TRBD2 (6 bases). The CDR3 is made up of 15 amino acids. Trimming took off 3 bases at V and 6 bases at J, with 19 bases between the two ends. Germline CDR1 is SGHRS and CDR2 is YFSETQ. The CDR3 nucleotides read TGCGCCAGCAGCTGGGGCGGAGGGTTTTATGGCGAGCAGTACTTC. This codes for CASSWGGGFYGEQYF.

As for this clone: The sample carries other DNA sequences with the same CDR3. The gene calls are TRBV30 and TRBJ2-5; perhaps TRBD2 as D (6 bases). The CDR3 consists of 13 residues. The germline V gene has CDR1 GTSNPN and CDR2 SVGIG (reference sequence). The germline V and J ends were trimmed by 1 base and 3 bases, with 9 bases remaining between them. The CDR3 reads CAWSGGVEETQYF. The CDR3 coding sequence is TGTGCCTGGAGTGGGGGGGTCGAAGAGACCCAGTACTTC.

The chain links TRBV5-1 to TRBJ1-2; D gene uncertain. The CDR3 is 15 amino acids. The germline V and J ends were trimmed by 0 bases and 6 bases, with 15 bases remaining between them. The germline gives CDR1 SGHRS, CDR2 YFSETQ. CDR3 amino acids: CASSLDPPRVDGYTF. CDR3 DNA: TGCGCCAGCAGCTTGGACCCCCCGCGGGTGGATGGCTACACCTTC.

This clone was counted once. The genes are TRBV28 and TRBJ2-1, with TRBD2 as a possible D gene (5 bases). Germline V gene sequence: CDR1 MDHEN, CDR2 SYDVKM. V lost 1 base, J lost 5 bases, and 18 bases lay in between. This CDR3 comprises 17 residues. CDR3 bases: TGTGCCAGCAGTTTATTGATCCCCGGGCGGGTAGACAATGAGCAGTTCTTC. As protein: CASSLLIPGRVDNEQFF.

This chain links TRBV5-1 with TRBJ2-7; D not certain. The CDR3 is 15 residues long. Germline V gives CDR1 SGHRS, CDR2 YFSETQ. V gave up 4 bases and J gave up 3 bases, with 17 bases separating them. CDR3 sequence reads: CASSPRSSLSYEQYF. CDR3 DNA sequence: TGCGCCAGCAGCCCGAGATCCTCCTTGAGCTACGAGCAGTACTTC.

Of note for this clone: The sample holds other DNA sequences that translate to the same CDR3. The CDR3 nucleotides are TGTGCCAGCAGCGCTCAGGGGGCCCGGGGTGAAAAACTGTTTTTT. The encoded protein is CASSAQGARGEKLFF. The chain links TRBV9 to TRBJ1-4; TRBD1 matches 8 bases. The CDR3 has 15 amino acids. The germline V gene has CDR1 SGDLS and CDR2 YYNGEE. With V trimmed by 3 bases and J by 7 bases, 8 bases remained unmatched.

The V and J genes are TRBV7-2 and TRBJ2-7; 7 nucleotides align to TRBD2. V dropped 5 bases and J dropped 6; count of bases not matched to a gene: 10. Germline V gene data show CDR1 as SGHTA and CDR2 as FQGNSA. This CDR3 has 14 residues. CDR3 loop: CASSVTGTNSEQYF. The CDR3 region has the DNA TGTGCCAGCAGCGTAACCGGGACTAACAGCGAGCAGTACTTC. Full variable domain (missing parts from reference TRBV7-2 and TRBJ2-7): GAGVSQSPSNKVTEKGKDVELRCDPISGHTALYWYRQSLGQGLEFLIYFQGNSAPDKSGLPSDRFSAERTGGSVSTLTIQRTQQEDSAVYLCASSVTGTNSEQYFGPGTRLTVT.

The chain links TRBV27 to TRBJ2-7, with 8 positions matching TRBD2. The J segment lost 1 base and the V segment lost 5 bases, leaving 4 bases of the junction unmatched. The CDR3 has 14 amino acids. The germline CDR1 and CDR2 sequences are MNHEY and SMNVEV (reference sequence). DNA of the CDR3: TGTGCCAGCAGTCCGTTAGCGGGGTCCTACGAGCAGTACTTC. It is translated as CASSPLAGSYEQYF.

This clone appeared a few times. CDR3 nucleotide sequence: TGCGCCAGCAGCTTGGTTGCAGGGAATGGAGAAGCTTTCTTT. It translates to CASSLVAGNGEAFF. This sequence joins TRBV5-1 and TRBJ1-1; weak D call: TRBD1 (5 bases). CDR1 and CDR2 (germline): SGHRS, YFSETQ. Trimming took off 0 bases at V and 8 bases at J, with 14 bases between the two ends. This CDR3 is 14 amino acids long.

The chain couples TRBV4-2 to TRBJ1-1, with 12 bases fitting TRBD1. J lost 4 bases, V lost 3 bases, and 6 bases had no gene match. This CDR3 comprises 16 residues. CDR1 is LGHNA and CDR2 is YNFKEQ in the germline V gene. CDR3 sequence: CASSHGTGGLPTEAFF. The CDR3 coding sequence is TGTGCCAGCAGCCATGGGACAGGGGGCTTGCCCACTGAAGCTTTCTTT.

J is TRBJ2-1 and V is TRBV5-1, with D perhaps matching TRBD2 (6 bases). V lost 4 bases, J lost 6 bases, and 20 bases lay in between. The CDR3 runs to 16 residues. Germline CDR1 and CDR2: SGHRS and YFSETQ. CDR3 DNA sequence: TGCGCCAGCAGCGTGATTAGCGGAAGACGGGGCAATGAGCAGTTCTTC. Protein product: CASSVISGRRGNEQFF.

The V call is TRBV27, the J call TRBJ1-2; 7 positions match TRBD1. Trimming cost V 0 bases and J 1 base; bases outside gene matches: 2. The germline V gene has CDR1 MNHEY and CDR2 SMNVEV (reference sequence). The CDR3 extends over 15 amino acids. CDR3 loop: CASSLSGTVNYGYTF. CDR3 bases: TGTGCCAGCAGTTTATCCGGGACAGTTAACTATGGCTACACCTTC.

V is TRBV6-6 and J is TRBJ1-5; 9 bases agree with TRBD1. This CDR3 is 15 amino acids long. With 5 bases clipped from V and 3 bases from J, the junction kept 5 bases outside the gene matches. CDR1 MNHNY and CDR2 SVGAGI come from the germline V gene (reference sequence). The CDR3 loop is CASSHGTGPNQPQHF. CDR3 coding DNA: TGTGCCAGCAGTCATGGGACAGGGCCCAATCAGCCCCAGCATTTT.

This clone was detected only a few times. The rearrangement uses TRBV19 and TRBJ2-7; 8 nucleotides align to TRBD1. Per the germline V gene, CDR1 is LNHDA and CDR2 is SQIVND (reference sequence). The CDR3 totals 14 residues. Trimming removed 8 bases from V and 2 bases from J; junction bases left unmatched: 8. The chain's CDR3 is CASQDRARPYEQYF. The DNA of the CDR3 is TGTGCCAGTCAGGACAGGGCGAGACCCTACGAGCAGTACTTC. The entire variable domain, with the rest obtained from reference TRBV19 and TRBJ2-7, is as follows: DGGITQSPKYLFRKEGQNVTLSCEQNLNHDAMYWYRQDPGQGLRLIYYSQIVNDFQKGDIAEGYSVSREKKESFPLTVTSAQKNPTAFYLCASQDRARPYEQYFGPGTRLTVT.

The CDR3 DNA reads as TGTGCCAGCTCACCACATCCATTTTACGAGCAGTACTTC. This encodes CASSPHPFYEQYF. The rearrangement links TRBV18 to TRBJ2-7, with D unresolved. V was cut by 1 base and J by 4 bases, with 8 bases left in between. CDR1 and CDR2 (germline): KGHSH, LQKENI. The length of the CDR3 is 13 residues.

The chain couples TRBV6-5 to TRBJ2-6; D is unclear. This CDR3 contains 15 residues. V dropped 2 bases and J dropped 0 bases, with 5 bases sitting between them. The germline gives CDR1 MNHEY, CDR2 SVGAGI. CDR3 coding DNA: TGTGCCAGCAGTTACGATAGCTCTGGGGCCAACGTCCTGACTTTC. It specifies CASSYDSSGANVLTF.

V is TRBV5-6 and J is TRBJ2-5, with D tentatively TRBD2 (7 bases). Germline loops: CDR1 SGHDT, CDR2 YYEEEE. This CDR3 has 15 amino acids. The V and J ends lost 0 bases and 3 bases respectively, with 12 bases between them. The CDR3 DNA sequence: TGTGCCAGCAGCTTGGTGGGGGGGGCTGAAGAGACCCAGTACTTC. It yields the protein CASSLVGGAEETQYF. Full variable domain (remainder filled in from reference TRBV5-6 and TRBJ2-5): DAGVTQSPTHLIKTRGQQVTLRCSPKSGHDTVSWYQQALGQGPQFIFQYYEEEERQRGNFPDRFSGHQFPNYSSELNVNALLLGDSALYLCASSLVGGAEETQYFGPGTRLLVL.